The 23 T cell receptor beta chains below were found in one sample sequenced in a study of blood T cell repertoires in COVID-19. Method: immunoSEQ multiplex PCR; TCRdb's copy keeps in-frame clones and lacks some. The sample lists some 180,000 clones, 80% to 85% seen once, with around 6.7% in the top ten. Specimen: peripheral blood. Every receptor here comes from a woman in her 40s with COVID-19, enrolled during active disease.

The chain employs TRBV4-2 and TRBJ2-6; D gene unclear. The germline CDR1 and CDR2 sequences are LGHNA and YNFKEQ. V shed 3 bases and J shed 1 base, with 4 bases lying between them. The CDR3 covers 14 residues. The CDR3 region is CASSHPSGANVLTF. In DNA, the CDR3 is TGTGCCAGCAGCCATCCTTCTGGGGCCAACGTCCTGACTTTC.

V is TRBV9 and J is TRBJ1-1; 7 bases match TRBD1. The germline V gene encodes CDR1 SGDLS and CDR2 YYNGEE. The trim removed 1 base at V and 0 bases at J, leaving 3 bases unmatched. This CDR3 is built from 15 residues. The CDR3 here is CASSVWGQMNTEAFF. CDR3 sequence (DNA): TGTGCCAGCAGCGTATGGGGACAGATGAACACTGAAGCTTTCTTT. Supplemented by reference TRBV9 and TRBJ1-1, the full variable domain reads DSGVTQTPKHLITATGQRVTLRCSPRSGDLSVYWYQQSLDQGLQFLIQYYNGEERAKGNILERFSAQQFPDLHSELNLSSLELGDSALYFCASSVWGQMNTEAFFGQGTRLTVV.

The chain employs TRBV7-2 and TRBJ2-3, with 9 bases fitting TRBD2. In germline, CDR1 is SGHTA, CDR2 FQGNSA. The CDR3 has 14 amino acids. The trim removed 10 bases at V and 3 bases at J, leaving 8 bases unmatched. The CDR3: CATEAGGGTDTQYF. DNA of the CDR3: TGTGCCACGGAAGCGGGAGGCGGGACAGATACGCAGTATTTT.

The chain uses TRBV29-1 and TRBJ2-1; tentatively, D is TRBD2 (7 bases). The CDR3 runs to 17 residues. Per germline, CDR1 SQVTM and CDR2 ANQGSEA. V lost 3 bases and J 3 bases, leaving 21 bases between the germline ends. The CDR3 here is CSVDGDGGASGYNEQFF. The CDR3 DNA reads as TGCAGCGTTGATGGGGATGGGGGGGCATCAGGCTACAATGAGCAGTTCTTC.

This CDR3 reads CATSDPGSGRAEYNEQFF. The CDR3 DNA reads as TGTGCCACCAGTGACCCTGGTAGCGGGAGGGCCGAGTACAATGAGCAGTTCTTC. The chain is built from TRBV24-1 and TRBJ2-1, with 11 bases aligning to TRBD2. J gave up 4 bases and V 4 bases, and 11 bases lay outside the gene matches. CDR1 and CDR2 from the germline V gene are KGHDR and SFDVKD. The CDR3 totals 18 residues.

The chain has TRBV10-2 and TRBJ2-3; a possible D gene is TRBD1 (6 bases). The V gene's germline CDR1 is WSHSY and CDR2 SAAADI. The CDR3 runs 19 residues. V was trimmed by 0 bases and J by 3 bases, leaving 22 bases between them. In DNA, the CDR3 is TGCGCCAGCAGTGAGTCGAGCGGACAGCCGTCCCTTAGTACAGATACGCAGTATTTT. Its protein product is CASSESSGQPSLSTDTQYF.

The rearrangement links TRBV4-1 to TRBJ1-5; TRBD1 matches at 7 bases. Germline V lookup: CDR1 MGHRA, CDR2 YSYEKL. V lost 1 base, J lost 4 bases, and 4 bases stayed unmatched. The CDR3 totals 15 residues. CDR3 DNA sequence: TGCGCCAGCAGCCAAGGGGACAGACCAAATCAGCCCCAGCATTTT. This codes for CASSQGDRPNQPQHF.

CDR3 loop: CASSGTSLGLAGGGGELFF. The CDR3 DNA is TGTGCCAGCAGCGGCACCTCCTTGGGACTAGCGGGAGGTGGCGGGGAGCTGTTTTTT. The rearrangement joins TRBV9 to TRBJ2-2; 15 bases align to TRBD2. CDR3 length equals 19 residues. Germline V gives CDR1 SGDLS, CDR2 YYNGEE. J was trimmed by 7 bases and V by 3 bases; bases with no gene match: 13.

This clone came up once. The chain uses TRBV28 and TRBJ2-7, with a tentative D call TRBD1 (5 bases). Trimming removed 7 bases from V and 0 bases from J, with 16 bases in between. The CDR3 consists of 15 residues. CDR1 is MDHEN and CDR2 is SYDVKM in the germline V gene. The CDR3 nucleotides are TGTGCCAGCAACCTAGGGGCGTTGCACTCCTACGAGCAGTACTTC. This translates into CASNLGALHSYEQYF.

The CDR3 DNA is TGTGCCAGCAGCTTCGAACAGGGTCCCGGAAACACCATATATTTT. Translated, it gives CASSFEQGPGNTIYF. This rearrangement joins TRBV5-8 to TRBJ1-3; D may be TRBD1 (6 bases). This CDR3 region has 15 residues. The germline V and J ends were trimmed by 2 bases and 4 bases, with 13 bases remaining between them. Looked up from germline, CDR1 is SGHTS and CDR2 is YDEGEE.

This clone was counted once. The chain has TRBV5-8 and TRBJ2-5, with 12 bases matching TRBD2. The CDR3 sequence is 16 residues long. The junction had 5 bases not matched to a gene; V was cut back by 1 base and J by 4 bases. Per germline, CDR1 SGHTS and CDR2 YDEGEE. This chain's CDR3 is CASSLQSGLAGETQYF. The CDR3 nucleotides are TGTGCCAGCAGCTTGCAATCGGGACTAGCGGGAGAGACCCAGTACTTC.

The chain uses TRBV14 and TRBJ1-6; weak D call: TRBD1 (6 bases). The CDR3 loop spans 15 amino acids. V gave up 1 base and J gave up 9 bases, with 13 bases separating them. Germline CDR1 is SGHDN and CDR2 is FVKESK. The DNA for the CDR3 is TGTGCCAGCAGCCAAGGGGTGATCAGGGGTTCACCCCTCCACTTT. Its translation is CASSQGVIRGSPLHF.

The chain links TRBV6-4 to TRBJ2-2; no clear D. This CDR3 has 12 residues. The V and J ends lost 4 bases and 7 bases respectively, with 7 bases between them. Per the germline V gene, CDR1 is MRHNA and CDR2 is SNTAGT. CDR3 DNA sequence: TGTGCCAGCAGTGCTGTCGGCGGGGAGCTGTTTTTT. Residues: CASSAVGGELFF.

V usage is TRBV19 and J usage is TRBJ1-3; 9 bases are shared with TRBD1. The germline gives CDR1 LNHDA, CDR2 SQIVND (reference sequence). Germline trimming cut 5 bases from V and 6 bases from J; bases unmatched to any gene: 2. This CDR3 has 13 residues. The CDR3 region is CASSWTGANTIYF. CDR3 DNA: TGTGCCAGTAGTTGGACAGGGGCAAACACCATATATTTT.

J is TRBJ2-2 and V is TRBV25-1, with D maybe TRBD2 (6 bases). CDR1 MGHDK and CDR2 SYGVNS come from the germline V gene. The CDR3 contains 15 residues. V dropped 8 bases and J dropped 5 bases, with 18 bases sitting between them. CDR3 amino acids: CASGPRAGLTGELFF. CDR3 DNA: TGTGCCAGCGGTCCCAGGGCGGGATTGACCGGGGAGCTGTTTTTT. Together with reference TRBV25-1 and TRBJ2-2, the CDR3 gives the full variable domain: EADIYQTPRYLVIGTGKKITLECSQTMGHDKMYWYQQDPGMELHLIHYSYGVNSTEKGDLSSESTVSRIRTEHFPLTLESARPSHTSQYLCASGPRAGLTGELFFGEGSRLTVL.

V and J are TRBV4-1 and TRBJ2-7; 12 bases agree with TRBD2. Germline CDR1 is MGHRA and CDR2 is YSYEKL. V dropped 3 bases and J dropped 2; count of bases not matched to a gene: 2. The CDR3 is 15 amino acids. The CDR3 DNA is TGCGCCAGCAGCCAGACTAGCGGGAGCCCCTACGAGCAGTACTTC. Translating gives CASSQTSGSPYEQYF.

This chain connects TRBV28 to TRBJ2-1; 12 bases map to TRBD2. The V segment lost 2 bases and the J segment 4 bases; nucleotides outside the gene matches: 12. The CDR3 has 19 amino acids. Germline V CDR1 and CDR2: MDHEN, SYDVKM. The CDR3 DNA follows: TGTGCCAGCAGTTTAAAGAGACTAGCGGGAGTTAGGAAGTACAATGAGCAGTTCTTC. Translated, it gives CASSLKRLAGVRKYNEQFF.

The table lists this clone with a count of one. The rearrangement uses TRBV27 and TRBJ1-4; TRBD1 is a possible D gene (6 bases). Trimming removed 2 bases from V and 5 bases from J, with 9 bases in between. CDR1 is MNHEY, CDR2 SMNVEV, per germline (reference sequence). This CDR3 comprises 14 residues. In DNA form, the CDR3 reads TGTGCCAGCAGTTTACGACAGGCAAATGAAAAACTGTTTTTT. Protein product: CASSLRQANEKLFF. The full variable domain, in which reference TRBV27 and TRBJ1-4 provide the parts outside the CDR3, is EAQVTQNPRYLITVTGKKLTVTCSQNMNHEYMSWYRQDPGLGLRQIYYSMNVEVTDKGDVPEGYKVSRKEKRNFPLILESPSPNQTSLYFCASSLRQANEKLFFGSGTQLSVL.

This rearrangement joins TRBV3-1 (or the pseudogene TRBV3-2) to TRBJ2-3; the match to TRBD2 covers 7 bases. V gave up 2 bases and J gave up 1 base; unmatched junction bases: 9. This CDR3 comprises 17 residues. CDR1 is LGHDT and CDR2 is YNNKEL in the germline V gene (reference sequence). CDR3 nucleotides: TGTGCCAGCAGCCAACCCGGACGGGGGAGGGGCACAGATACGCAGTATTTT. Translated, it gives CASSQPGRGRGTDTQYF.

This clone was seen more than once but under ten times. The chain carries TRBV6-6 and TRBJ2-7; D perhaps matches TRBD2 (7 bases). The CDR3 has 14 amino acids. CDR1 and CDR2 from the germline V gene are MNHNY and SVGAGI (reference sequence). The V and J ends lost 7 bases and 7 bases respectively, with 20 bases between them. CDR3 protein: CASTSRGGVGEQYF. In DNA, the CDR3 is TGTGCCAGCACCTCGAGGGGGGGAGTAGGGGAGCAGTACTTC.

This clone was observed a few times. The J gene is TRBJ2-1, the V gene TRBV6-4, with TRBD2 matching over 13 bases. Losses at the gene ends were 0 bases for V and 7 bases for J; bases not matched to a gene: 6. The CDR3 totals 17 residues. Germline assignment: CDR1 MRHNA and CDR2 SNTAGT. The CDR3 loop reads CASSDSFGTSGKNEQFF. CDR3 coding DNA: TGTGCCAGCAGTGACTCATTTGGGACTAGCGGGAAGAATGAGCAGTTCTTC.

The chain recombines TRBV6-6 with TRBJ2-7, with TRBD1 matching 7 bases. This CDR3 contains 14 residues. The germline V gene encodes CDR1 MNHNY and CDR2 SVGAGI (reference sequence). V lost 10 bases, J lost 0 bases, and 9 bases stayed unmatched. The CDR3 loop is CATNPGQSSYEQYF. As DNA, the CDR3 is TGTGCCACCAACCCGGGACAGAGCTCCTACGAGCAGTACTTC.

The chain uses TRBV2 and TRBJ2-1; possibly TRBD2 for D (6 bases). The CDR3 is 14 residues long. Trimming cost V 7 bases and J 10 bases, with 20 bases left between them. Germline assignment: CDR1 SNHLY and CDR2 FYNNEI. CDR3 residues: CASTTDGRLMEQFF. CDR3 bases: TGTGCCAGCACCACTGACGGGAGACTCATGGAGCAGTTCTTC.